These 18 T cell receptor beta chains originate from one sample sequenced in a study of OX40 agonist ivuxolimab in advanced cancers. Produced via immunoSEQ multiplex PCR; TCRdb's table is partial and in-frame only. This sample has 65,000 to 95,000 clones; about 92% occur once, and the top ten carry 0.15% to 0.2%. The sample was CD4+ or CD8+ T cells sorted from blood, taken in a trial of the OX40 agonist ivuxolimab. Source of these receptors: an adult with an advanced solid tumor such as melanoma, head and neck, liver or kidney cancer.

The rearrangement joins TRBV29-1 to TRBJ1-1; 8 nucleotides line up with TRBD1. The CDR3 totals 14 residues. In germline, CDR1 is SQVTM, CDR2 ANQGSEA. Trimming took 1 base from V and 8 from J; bases not matched to a gene: 9. The DNA for the CDR3 is TGCAGCGTTGAAGGGACAGGGCGGCATTCAGAAGCTTTCTTT. As protein: CSVEGTGRHSEAFF.

V is TRBV15 and J is TRBJ2-7; D not resolved. Trimming took off 1 base at V and 0 bases at J, with 4 bases between the two ends. Per the germline V gene, CDR1 is LNHNV and CDR2 is YYDKDF (reference sequence). This CDR3 is built from 13 residues. The CDR3 DNA follows: TGTGCCACCAGCAGAGCCCCCTCCTACGAGCAGTACTTC. Translation gives CATSRAPSYEQYF.

The chain carries TRBV11-1 and TRBJ2-4, with D possibly being TRBD1 or TRBD2 (5 bases each). From germline, CDR1 is SGHAT and CDR2 FQDESV (reference sequence). This CDR3 contains 16 residues. The V and J ends lost 6 bases and 7 bases respectively, with 22 bases between them. The CDR3 coding sequence is TGTGCCAGCAGTTCCGGGACCAATGTAGCCAGGAACATTCAGTACTTC. As protein: CASSSGTNVARNIQYF.

The V call is TRBV2, the J call TRBJ2-7; D gene ambiguous. The V end was cut by 3 bases, the J end by 7 bases, with 13 bases between. The CDR3 runs to 13 residues. CDR1 is SNHLY, CDR2 FYNNEI, per germline. In DNA, the CDR3 is TGTGCCAGCAGTGATGTGGGGATGCTTGAGCAGTACTTC. This translates into CASSDVGMLEQYF. Based on the CDR3 plus reference TRBV2 and TRBJ2-7, the full variable domain is EPEVTQTPSHQVTQMGQEVILRCVPISNHLYFYWYRQILGQKVEFLVSFYNNEISEKSEIFDDQFSVERPDGSNFTLKIRSTKLEDSAMYFCASSDVGMLEQYFGPGTRLTVT.

The rearrangement uses TRBV9 and TRBJ1-6; D perhaps matches TRBD1 (5 bases). Germline V gives CDR1 SGDLS, CDR2 YYNGEE. Trimming removed 3 bases from V and 7 bases from J, with 17 bases in between. The CDR3 has 16 residues. In DNA form, the CDR3 reads TGTGCCAGCAGCGCCCATGCCGGGACTGGGAATTCACCCCTCCACTTT. This gives the protein CASSAHAGTGNSPLHF.

The chain uses TRBV6-4 and TRBJ2-1; 12 bases align to TRBD2. This CDR3 is built from 15 residues. Unmatched junction bases numbered 5, after V lost 6 bases and J lost 5 bases. Germline CDR1 MRHNA, CDR2 SNTAGT. CDR3 in DNA: TGTGCCAGCAGCCTACTAGCGGGAGGTCACAATGAGCAGTTCTTC. Amino acids: CASSLLAGGHNEQFF.

The chain has TRBV30 and TRBJ1-2, with TRBD1 matching over 7 bases. Trimming cost V 2 bases and J 7 bases; bases outside gene matches: 10. Germline V gives CDR1 GTSNPN, CDR2 SVGIG (reference sequence). The CDR3 extends over 14 amino acids. The CDR3 sequence: CAWSTYRGRGGYTF. Here the CDR3 DNA reads TGTGCCTGGAGTACATACAGGGGAAGGGGTGGCTACACCTTC.

V is TRBV10-1 and J is TRBJ2-7, with D possibly matching TRBD2 (6 bases). With 0 bases removed from V and 6 bases from J, the gap between germline ends came to 9 bases. The CDR3 consists of 13 residues. The V gene's germline CDR1 is WNHNN and CDR2 SYGVQD (reference sequence). CDR3 region: CASSESGSGEQYF. The CDR3 DNA sequence: TGCGCCAGCAGTGAGTCCGGGAGCGGCGAGCAGTACTTC.

This clone was seen once. The V and J genes are TRBV13 and TRBJ2-2; 7 bases line up with TRBD2. Germline CDR1 and CDR2: PRHDT and FYEKMQ (reference sequence). The CDR3 covers 17 residues. J lost 6 bases, V lost 5 bases, and 15 bases had no gene match. CDR3 coding DNA: TGTGCCAGCAGCCAAAGACGGGGGAGGGCCAGTCCCGGGGAGCTGTTTTTT. This encodes CASSQRRGRASPGELFF.

The chain has TRBV2 and TRBJ1-2, with TRBD1 identical over 7 bases. Losses at the gene ends were 6 bases for V and 8 bases for J; bases not matched to a gene: 9. Germline V gene data show CDR1 as SNHLY and CDR2 as FYNNEI. The CDR3 has 13 residues. CDR3 nucleotides: TGTGCCAGCAGGGGCGGGACAGAGGTGGGCTACACCTTC. Translated, it gives CASRGGTEVGYTF.

The gene calls are TRBV19 and TRBJ2-1, with 8 bases fitting TRBD2. This CDR3 region has 16 residues. From germline, CDR1 is LNHDA and CDR2 SQIVND (reference sequence). V dropped 3 bases and J dropped 2; count of bases not matched to a gene: 6. In DNA form, the CDR3 reads TGTGCCAGTAGTATGGTGAGGGGACTAGCCTACAATGAGCAGTTCTTC. It specifies CASSMVRGLAYNEQFF.

V and J are TRBV7-3 and TRBJ2-5; TRBD2 aligns across 10 bases. The CDR3 spans 16 residues. Trimming removed 5 bases from V and 4 bases from J; junction bases left unmatched: 10. Germline CDR1 reads SGHTA; CDR2 reads FQGTGA. The CDR3 region is CASSRRAGGPRETQYF. Written as DNA, the CDR3 is TGTGCCAGCAGCCGGAGAGCGGGAGGGCCTCGAGAGACCCAGTACTTC.

The V gene is TRBV5-6, the J gene TRBJ1-2, with unresolved D. Trimming pared 0 bases from V and 4 bases from J, leaving 13 bases between. In germline, CDR1 is SGHDT, CDR2 YYEEEE. This CDR3 contains 15 residues. CDR3 sequence: CASSLGGDGSYGYTF. CDR3 DNA sequence: TGTGCCAGCAGCTTGGGGGGTGACGGTTCCTATGGCTACACCTTC. Full variable domain (outside the CDR3, taken from reference TRBV5-6 and TRBJ1-2): DAGVTQSPTHLIKTRGQQVTLRCSPKSGHDTVSWYQQALGQGPQFIFQYYEEEERQRGNFPDRFSGHQFPNYSSELNVNALLLGDSALYLCASSLGGDGSYGYTFGSGTRLTVV.

The chain uses TRBV27 and TRBJ2-3, with 10 bases identical to TRBD2. After removal of 4 bases from V and 0 bases from J, the junction contained 10 bases not matched to a gene. Looked up from germline, CDR1 is MNHEY and CDR2 is SMNVEV (reference sequence). The CDR3 sequence is 18 residues long. Here the CDR3 DNA reads TGTGCCAGCAGTTCCAGGACCCCGACTAGCGGGAGCACAGATACGCAGTATTTT. Translation gives CASSSRTPTSGSTDTQYF.

CDR3 residues: CASSGDRITEAFF. The CDR3 DNA is TGTGCCAGCAGCGGGGACAGGATAACTGAAGCTTTCTTT. This chain joins TRBV2 and TRBJ1-1, with 8 bases fitting TRBD1. V gave up 6 bases and J gave up 5 bases; unmatched junction bases: 5. The germline V gene has CDR1 SNHLY and CDR2 FYNNEI. The CDR3 is made up of 13 amino acids. Complete variable domain (other parts from reference TRBV2 and TRBJ1-1): EPEVTQTPSHQVTQMGQEVILRCVPISNHLYFYWYRQILGQKVEFLVSFYNNEISEKSEIFDDQFSVERPDGSNFTLKIRSTKLEDSAMYFCASSGDRITEAFFGQGTRLTVV.

This clone was seen only once. V and J are TRBV5-4 and TRBJ2-4; 11 bases are a match to TRBD2. Germline V lookup: CDR1 SGHNT, CDR2 YYREEE (reference sequence). CDR3 length equals 18 residues. The trim removed 8 bases at V and 0 bases at J, leaving 13 bases unmatched. DNA of the CDR3: TGTGCCAGGGCATTAGCGGGAGGGTTAGAGCTAGCCAAAAACATTCAGTACTTC. Its protein is CARALAGGLELAKNIQYF.

The rearrangement joins TRBV11-3 to TRBJ2-7, with D tentatively TRBD1 or TRBD2 (5 bases each). Germline CDR1 is SGHNT and CDR2 is YENEEA. V lost 1 base and J 4 bases, leaving 11 bases between the germline ends. The CDR3 is 14 residues long. CDR3 nucleotide sequence: TGTGCCAGCAGCTTAGTAGGGGACCTATACGAGCAGTACTTC. It translates to CASSLVGDLYEQYF. The entire variable domain, with the rest obtained from reference TRBV11-3 and TRBJ2-7, is as follows: EAGVVQSPRYKIIEKKQPVAFWCNPISGHNTLYWYLQNLGQGPELLIRYENEEAVDDSQLPKDRFSAERLKGVDSTLKIQPAELGDSAVYLCASSLVGDLYEQYFGPGTRLTVT.

V is TRBV5-1 and J is TRBJ1-6; no definite D call. Trimming left V 1 base short and J 10 bases short, with 12 bases between. This CDR3 is built from 14 residues. Germline CDR1 and CDR2: SGHRS and YFSETQ. The CDR3, as DNA: TGCGCCAGCAGCTTGCCTGGCTCGGGCTCACCCCTCCACTTT. This translates into CASSLPGSGSPLHF.